The 10 T cell receptor beta chains below come from one sample, sequenced in a study of T-cell memory formation after mild COVID-19. TCRdb independently ran MiXCR on the 5' RACE reads; one entry per CDR3 protein. The repertoire holds approximately 350,000 distinct CDR3 sequences, with over 13% as singletons. The sequencing sample was made of PBMCs or a T cell subset sorted from them (not recorded which). The receptors originated from a man aged 18 to 29 who had mild COVID-19 (a few samples of this study predate the infection). Cell type and time point are not known.

Regarding this clonotype: The junction departs from the called germline gene at one end, perhaps through a read error. The CDR3 DNA reads as TGTGCCAGCAGCGTAACAGGGTTTTTAGCTTTTTTT. This codes for CASSVTGFLAFF. This chain joins TRBV7-9 and TRBJ1-1; a weak D match, TRBD1 (6 bases). The CDR3 spans 12 residues. Germline V gives CDR1 SEHNR, CDR2 FQNEAQ (reference sequence).

V and J are TRBV5-1 and TRBJ1-1; the D gene is possibly TRBD1 (5 bases). Trimming shortened V by 4 bases and J by 5 bases, and 15 bases separated the two germline ends. The CDR3 runs to 14 residues. In germline, CDR1 is SGHRS, CDR2 YFSETQ. The CDR3: CASSVMGTATEAFF. The DNA of the CDR3 is TGCGCCAGCAGCGTAATGGGGACGGCAACTGAAGCTTTCTTT.

This clonotype was counted between two and nine times. The chain couples TRBV6-5 to TRBJ2-1, with 9 bases lining up with TRBD2. V was pared by 5 bases and J by 6 bases, with 8 bases of the junction left unmatched. CDR1 is MNHEY, CDR2 SVGAGI, per germline. The length of the CDR3 is 15 residues. DNA of the CDR3: TGTGCCAGCAGTCTTCTGGCGGGGGGGACCAATGAGCAGTTCTTC. This encodes CASSLLAGGTNEQFF.

Many counts were recorded for this clonotype. The rearrangement links TRBV18 to TRBJ1-2, with D unclear. The germline V gene has CDR1 KGHSH and CDR2 LQKENI. The CDR3 covers 11 residues. The V and J ends lost 1 base and 8 bases respectively, with 5 bases between them. In DNA form, the CDR3 reads TGTGCCAGCTCACCACGGGAGGGCTACACCTTC. As protein: CASSPREGYTF.

This clonotype occurred a few times. V usage is TRBV29-1 and J usage is TRBJ2-5; weak D call: TRBD2 (5 bases). The CDR3 runs 12 residues. Germline loops: CDR1 SQVTM, CDR2 ANQGSEA. The CDR3 DNA reads TGCAGTTTTGGGCTAGCCCAAGAGACCCAGTACTTC. It codes for CSFGLAQETQYF.

This clonotype was detected ten times or more. This chain links TRBV10-3 with TRBJ2-7; 9 nucleotides line up with TRBD1. J gave up 5 bases and V 3 bases, and 5 bases lay outside the gene matches. CDR1 and CDR2 from the germline V gene are ENHRY and SYGVKD. This CDR3 has 14 residues. The CDR3 here is CAISENRGRNEQYF. The CDR3 region has the DNA TGTGCCATCAGTGAAAACAGGGGGCGAAACGAGCAGTACTTC.

This rearrangement joins TRBV7-9 to TRBJ2-3, with D hard to call. CDR1 is SEHNR, CDR2 FQNEAQ, per germline (reference sequence). V lost 7 bases and J lost 0, with 8 bases in between. CDR3 length equals 13 residues. The CDR3 reads CASTQQSTDTQYF. The CDR3 coding sequence is TGTGCCAGCACTCAGCAGAGCACAGATACGCAGTATTTT.

The chain joins TRBV11-2 to TRBJ2-1; 8 positions match TRBD2. Germline CDR1 reads SGHAT; CDR2 reads FQNNGV. The trim removed 1 base at V and 8 bases at J, leaving 10 bases unmatched. This CDR3 has 16 amino acids. CDR3 in DNA: TGTGCCAGCAGCTTAGGGGGACTAGACCCCAAGTATGAGCAGTTCTTC. Protein: CASSLGGLDPKYEQFF.

The chain has TRBV9 and TRBJ1-2; D is undetermined. Germline V gene data show CDR1 as SGDLS and CDR2 as YYNGEE. CDR3 size: 14 residues. The ends were cut back, 4 bases at V and 3 bases at J, with 13 bases in the middle. The CDR3 DNA is TGTGCCAGCAGCCGCCCAGAGGGTTACTATGGCTACACCTTC. Protein product: CASSRPEGYYGYTF.

This clonotype was observed a few times. The chain is built from TRBV11-3 and TRBJ2-3, with 13 bases that match TRBD2. Germline CDR1 and CDR2: SGHNT and YENEEA. This CDR3 is built from 17 residues. After removal of 1 base from V and 4 bases from J, the junction contained 5 bases not matched to a gene. The CDR3 sequence: CASSLGLAGGGPDTQYF. DNA for the CDR3: TGTGCCAGCAGCTTAGGACTAGCGGGGGGTGGGCCAGATACGCAGTATTTT.